This T cell receptor (beta chain) derives from a study of blood T cells in healthy people across ages (dated by TCRdb to about 2015). As for the study more broadly: Template switching captured roughly one uniquely barcoded TCR beta cDNA molecule per two T cells in model experiments. To track age-related changes in TCR beta repertoire diversity, the study relied on deep sequencing normalized with unique cDNA molecular identifiers. Four age groups were formed from the donors: young (average about 16 years), middle-aged (approximately 39), aged (62) and long-lived (less than 85). To avoid experimental bias, donors of different ages were spread randomly across the sequencing lanes. For two donors (one aged 18 to 30 and one aged 80 or older), the study analyzed two additional independent replicas of 1 million unique cDNA reads from the same blood draw. What the work shows at the level of the full study, not this receptor alone: The CMV infection status of donors was not known, potentially confounding age-related changes in expanded clonotypes. Compared with the aged group, the long-lived group had more naive CD4+ T cells, fewer expanded clones and increased TCR diversity, a pattern suggesting age selection. Estimates of total diversity based on one million sequenced T cells were considered lower bounds and underestimates. There was a strong correlation between observed TCR beta diversity and the percentage of naive T cells measured by flow cytometry. Because profiling used bulk unsorted PBMCs, naive and antigen-experienced compartments could not be compared conclusively. Observed TCR beta diversity per million T cells fell roughly linearly with age, and a significant reduction was already apparent by age approximately 41.

Of note for this clonotype: Its recognized antigen is unknown. Per-nucleotide qualities are absent, and no much larger clonotype sits a single base away.

Libraries were built with 5' RACE. Sequenced using an Illumina HiSeq 2500. A second about 6 to 11 cycle PCR used a sample-barcoded 5' primer and a J-beta primer mix. A template-switch 5' adaptor carrying 12 random nucleotides introduced a unique molecular identifier onto each TCR beta cDNA molecule. At least 2.5 million CDR3-containing paired-end reads were obtained from each sample. The Mint cDNA synthesis kit, primed by a TRBC-specific oligonucleotide, was used to synthesize first-strand cDNA from all RNA. All cDNA was treated with uracil-DNA glycosylase and then went through a first 18-cycle PCR with the universal primers M1SS and BC2_uni_R. As for the original processing: Each sample was normalized by randomly selecting 1 million high-quality reads, each carrying a distinct molecular identifier. Reads sharing molecular identifiers were discarded rather than binned into consensus sequences. MiTCR, with a Q25 quality threshold and the strictest error-elimination algorithm, was used for CDR3 identification, clonotype clustering and error correction. A nonparametric unseen species model with Euler transformation was used to estimate a lower bound on total TCR beta diversity. TCRdb reworked the public reads: Q25 trimming with fastp, MiXCR clone assembly, productive beta chains retained. Rows are unified per CDR3 protein, each entry keeping the most common DNA and genes. These V and J calls derive from TCRdb rather than the authors' analysis. Recorded for this sample are roughly 650,000 distinct CDR3 sequences; about 30% of them occurred a single time. Approximately 15% of the sample is in the top ten clones.

The 39 donors, aged 6 to 90 years, were systemically healthy Caucasian individuals from Russia. Around 10 milliliters of peripheral blood were drawn from each donor into EDTA-treated Vacutainer tubes. PBMCs were isolated by Ficoll-Paque density-gradient centrifugation, with at least 6.5 million obtained per sample. Total RNA, at least 5.5 micrograms per sample, was extracted from PBMCs with Trizol reagent. For every donor, an aliquot of PBMCs went through flow cytometry to measure the percentages of naive CD45RAhigh/CD27high T cells. The CDR3 runs 14 residues from the cysteine to the phenylalanine. Left in the record is the CDR3 DNA by itself, 42 bases read in frame from the first base. V drops 3 bases and J drops 4 bases, leaving 12 bases in between. The germline V gene specifies MDHEN as CDR1 and SYDVKM as CDR2.

The chain couples TRBV28 to TRBJ1-2, with TRBD1 as a weak D call on 5 bases. The sequenced sample consisted of blood. The sequence came from a woman of 80 years or more in good health. Donor details come from another sample of the same person, matched by shared clones. Here is the DNA: TGTGCCAGCAGTTTCCAAGGGACGGGCTATGGCTACACCTTC. It is translated as CASSFQGTGYGYTF.